Listed below are T cell receptor beta chains from one sample, sequenced in a study of T cells in Graves' hyperthyroidism and ophthalmopathy. TCRdb re-called the multiplex PCR reads through MiXCR, storing one row per CDR3 protein. Altogether over 250,000 distinct CDR3 sequences are present, about 25% being singletons, with the ten largest covering roughly a quarter. Source material: blood. The receptors stem from a man between 40 and 49 years old with Graves' hyperthyroidism that later progressed to Graves' ophthalmopathy. The CDR3 runs from the conserved cysteine through the conserved F or W. A D gene is named only where the DNA matches it firmly. The size field is filled for only some rows; it gives once, few, many or a size class.

TRBD2,TRBJ2-2,18,TRBV13,many,CASSRGVAGMANTGELFF,TGTGCCAGCAGCCGCGGGGTAGCGGGTATGGCGAACACCGGGGAGCTGTTTTTT
.,TRBJ1-5,16,TRBV4-2,many,CASSQDSKNSNQPQHF,TGTGCCAGCAGCCAAGATTCCAAAAATAGCAATCAGCCCCAGCATTTT
TRBD1,TRBJ1-1,13,TRBV24-1,.,CATSDPGQAEAFF,TGTGCCACCAGTGATCCGGGACAGGCTGAAGCTTTCTTT
TRBD2,TRBJ2-7,13,TRBV6-1,many,CATRTSPSYEQYF,TGTGCCACCCGGACTAGCCCCAGCTACGAGCAGTACTTC
.,TRBJ1-1,11,TRBV10-3,many,CAISEDTEAFF,TGTGCCATCAGTGAGGACACTGAAGCTTTCTTT
.,TRBJ1-1,15,TRBV19,many,CASSIVGDLNTEAFF,TGTGCCAGTAGTATAGTGGGCGATTTGAACACTGAAGCTTTCTTT
.,TRBJ2-4,15,TRBV18,many,CASSPAVRAKNIQYF,TGTGCCAGCTCACCTGCAGTCAGAGCCAAAAACATTCAGTACTTC
.,TRBJ2-5,15,TRBV28,.,CASSLFVTAQETQYF,TGTGCCAGCAGTTTATTTGTGACAGCTCAAGAGACCCAGTACTTC
TRBD1,TRBJ2-2,16,TRBV4-2,many,CASSPGQGAFTGELFF,TGTGCCAGCAGCCCGGGACAGGGGGCTTTCACCGGGGAGCTGTTTTTT
.,TRBJ2-7,15,TRBV7-8,many,CASSLAPGTTYEQYF,TGTGCCAGCAGCTTAGCTCCGGGAACGACGTACGAGCAGTACTTC
TRBD1,TRBJ1-1,13,TRBV12-3/TRBV12-4,.,CASSSGQGTEAFF,TGTGCCAGCAGTTCCGGACAGGGGACTGAAGCTTTCTTT
.,TRBJ1-1,15,TRBV20-1,many,CSAWVEGGRGTEAFF,TGCAGTGCGTGGGTAGAGGGGGGCAGAGGCACTGAAGCTTTCTTT
.,TRBJ2-5,17,TRBV12-3/TRBV12-4,.,CASSLDARGAWGETQYF,TGTGCCAGCAGTTTAGACGCCCGGGGGGCTTGGGGAGAGACCCAGTACTTC
TRBD1,TRBJ1-1,15,TRBV7-3,many,CASSLTGGANTEAFF,TGTGCCAGCAGCTTAACAGGGGGCGCGAACACTGAAGCTTTCTTT
TRBD1,TRBJ1-5,16,TRBV20-1,.,CSARDGQANSNQPQHF,TGCAGTGCTAGAGATGGACAGGCCAATAGCAATCAGCCCCAGCATTTT
.,TRBJ1-1,17,TRBV4-2,many,CASSGREPIRGYTEAFF,TGTGCCAGCAGCGGCCGGGAGCCGATACGCGGTTACACTGAAGCTTTCTTT
.,TRBJ1-1,16,TRBV5-1,many,CASSLGQVPMNTEAFF,TGCGCCAGCAGCTTGGGACAGGTGCCTATGAACACTGAAGCTTTCTTT
TRBD1,TRBJ1-1,18,TRBV6-2/TRBV6-3,.,CASSYSKDRALRGTEAFF,TGTGCCAGCAGTTACTCGAAGGACAGGGCCCTGAGGGGCACTGAAGCTTTCTTT
.,TRBJ2-7,15,TRBV6-5,many,CASSYGAHTSYEQYF,TGTGCCAGCAGTTACGGGGCTCACACCTCCTACGAGCAGTACTTC
.,TRBJ2-2,14,TRBV28,.,CASRGLTNTGELFF,TGTGCCAGCAGAGGTCTAACGAACACCGGGGAGCTGTTTTTT
.,TRBJ2-7,15,TRBV12-3/TRBV12-4,many,CASSFGSGPFYEQYF,TGTGCCAGCAGTTTCGGGTCAGGTCCATTCTACGAGCAGTACTTC
.,TRBJ1-2,13,TRBV10-3,many,CAISEFEHVGYTF,TGTGCCATCAGTGAGTTTGAACATGTCGGCTACACCTTC
TRBD1,TRBJ1-2,11,TRBV6-5,.,CASSLRGQVTF,TGTGCCAGCAGTTTACGAGGACAGGTCACCTTC
TRBD1,TRBJ2-4,13,TRBV10-3,many,CAIRDRGEDIQYF,TGTGCCATCAGGGACAGGGGGGAAGACATTCAGTACTTC
.,TRBJ2-2,14,TRBV6-5,few,CASSFDLNTGELFF,TGTGCCAGCAGTTTCGACCTGAACACCGGGGAGCTGTTTTTT
.,TRBJ1-2,13,TRBV14,.,CASSHGEGNGYTF,TGTGCCAGCAGCCACGGGGAGGGGAATGGCTACACCTTC
.,TRBJ2-5,13,TRBV24-1,.,CATSGSPQETQYF,TGTGCCACCAGCGGCAGTCCTCAAGAGACCCAGTACTTC
.,TRBJ2-2,14,TRBV24-1,many,CATSLGQGTGELFF,TGTGCCACCAGTCTGGGGCAGGGCACCGGGGAGCTGTTTTTT
TRBD1,TRBJ2-2,14,TRBV29-1,many,CSVVGTGNPGELFF,TGCAGCGTTGTTGGGACAGGGAACCCCGGGGAGCTGTTTTTT
.,TRBJ1-1,13,TRBV9,many,CASSVGQYTEAFF,TGTGCCAGCAGCGTCGGACAGTACACTGAAGCTTTCTTT
TRBD1,TRBJ1-2,14,TRBV4-1,many,CASSQDHRGGGYTF,TGCGCCAGCAGCCAAGATCACAGGGGCGGTGGCTACACCTTC
.,TRBJ2-5,17,TRBV6-5,many,CASSYSKDAINQETQYF,TGTGCCAGCAGTTACTCGAAGGACGCTATAAACCAAGAGACCCAGTACTTC
.,TRBJ2-5,12,TRBV12-3/TRBV12-4,.,CASSFEIETQYF,TGTGCCAGCAGTTTTGAAATCGAGACCCAGTACTTC
TRBD1,TRBJ1-6,15,TRBV14,.,CASSRSTGGGSPLHF,TGTGCCAGCAGCCGATCGACAGGGGGCGGTTCACCCCTCCACTTT
TRBD1,TRBJ2-7,13,TRBV20-1,many,CSARDGQGFEQYF,TGCAGTGCTAGAGATGGACAGGGGTTCGAGCAGTACTTC
.,TRBJ2-7,14,TRBV6-5,.,CASSTQGLDYEQYF,TGTGCCAGCAGTACCCAGGGACTGGACTACGAGCAGTACTTC
.,TRBJ2-7,13,TRBV12-3/TRBV12-4,.,CASSVELGDEQYF,TGTGCCAGCAGCGTCGAACTAGGGGACGAGCAGTACTTC
.,TRBJ2-7,13,TRBV3-1,.,CASSQNRGYEQYF,TGTGCCAGCAGCCAGAATCGGGGCTACGAGCAGTACTTC
TRBD2,TRBJ2-7,14,TRBV12-3/TRBV12-4,once,CASTRGLDSYEQYF,TGTGCCAGCACCCGGGGACTAGATTCCTACGAGCAGTACTTC
.,TRBJ1-5,12,TRBV2,many,CASSGLGGPQHF,TGTGCCAGCAGCGGCCTCGGAGGGCCCCAGCATTTT
.,TRBJ1-6,15,TRBV5-1,many,CASSSQSSYNSPLHF,TGCGCCAGCAGCTCCCAGAGCTCCTATAATTCACCCCTCCACTTT
.,TRBJ2-3,18,TRBV12-3/TRBV12-4,many,CASSWLGVWGLLPDTQYF,TGTGCCAGCAGTTGGCTGGGGGTCTGGGGTCTTCTACCAGATACGCAGTATTTT
.,TRBJ1-1,14,TRBV5-1,many,CASSLELGATEAFF,TGCGCCAGCAGCTTGGAGTTGGGGGCAACTGAAGCTTTCTTT
TRBD1,TRBJ1-6,14,TRBV10-3,.,CAIRLTGDDSPLHF,TGTGCCATCAGACTGACAGGGGACGATTCACCCCTCCACTTT
TRBD2,TRBJ2-7,15,TRBV5-1,many,CASSLISSGDYEQYF,TGCGCCAGCAGCCTCATCTCTAGCGGGGACTACGAGCAGTACTTC
TRBD2,TRBJ2-2,13,TRBV6-2/TRBV6-3,many,CASNDAGVGELFF,TGTGCCAGCAACGACGCGGGGGTCGGGGAGCTGTTTTTT
TRBD1,TRBJ1-2,16,TRBV15,.,CATSREPTGDPSGYTF,TGTGCCACCAGCAGAGAACCTACAGGGGACCCCTCCGGCTACACCTTC
.,TRBJ2-5,12,TRBV7-2,many,CASSPSRGTQYF,TGTGCCAGCAGCCCCTCCCGGGGGACCCAGTACTTC
.,TRBJ2-2,14,TRBV6-5,many,CASMGRSRTGELFF,TGTGCCAGCATGGGCCGTAGTCGCACCGGGGAGCTGTTTTTT
.,TRBJ2-5,13,TRBV5-1,few,CASSFRQKETQYF,TGCGCCAGCAGTTTCCGGCAGAAAGAGACCCAGTACTTC
.,TRBJ2-7,12,TRBV20-1,.,CSASPSLREQYF,TGCAGTGCTAGCCCCTCCCTAAGGGAGCAGTACTTC
.,TRBJ1-3,13,TRBV29-1,many,CSVEVGSGNTIYF,TGCAGCGTTGAAGTAGGGTCTGGAAACACCATATATTTT
.,TRBJ1-2,12,TRBV12-3/TRBV12-4,.,CASAEGGVGYTF,TGTGCCAGCGCCGAGGGGGGTGTCGGCTACACCTTC